Listed below are T cell receptor beta chains from one sample, sequenced in a study of T-cell reconstitution after alpha-beta-depleted transplantation in children. TCRdb used MiXCR to reprocess the PCR reads, holding one entry per CDR3 protein. The sample includes roughly 670,000 distinct CDR3 sequences, 10% to 15% seen only once; the top ten take around 0.76%. The specimen comprised PBMCs, sampled before TCRalphabeta/CD19-depleted stem cell transplant. The source of these receptors is a girl aged 2-10 years with congenital amegakaryocytic thrombocytopenia, due to receive a stem cell transplant. The CDR3 runs from the conserved cysteine through the conserved F or W. For some rows the clone size is stated as once, few or many, or as a class when expanded; others skip it.

j_call clone_size v_call cdr3_aa
TRBJ2-5 few TRBV24-1 CATGLSGQETQYF
TRBJ1-1 many TRBV12-3/TRBV12-4 CASSVGRTRNEAFF
TRBJ2-3 many TRBV5-1 CASSLATGDRDTQYF
TRBJ2-3 many TRBV20-1 CSARLAEFTDTQYF
TRBJ2-1 many TRBV5-1 CASSLEGVAEQFF
TRBJ1-2 many TRBV10-3 CAISSNPGQYYGYTF
TRBJ2-2 NA TRBV5-1 CASSLSEGANTGELFF
TRBJ2-3 few TRBV6-1 CASSQPGQGTDTQYF
TRBJ2-1 many TRBV20-1 CSASQSGVSWNEQFF
TRBJ2-6 many TRBV29-1 CSVCLSGANVLTF
TRBJ2-5 NA TRBV20-1 CSASPGTGQETQYF
TRBJ2-3 NA TRBV7-3 CASSFITSESTDTQYF
TRBJ2-7 many TRBV29-1 CSATGNEQYF
TRBJ2-7 NA TRBV11-2 CASSLVAHDYEQYF
TRBJ2-1 many TRBV7-3 CASSLRGAPYNEQFF
TRBJ2-2 many TRBV20-1 CSASPLATGELFF
TRBJ2-3 NA TRBV5-1 CASSLDMNTDTQYF
TRBJ1-1 NA TRBV12-3/TRBV12-4 CASTLGGGNTEAFF
TRBJ1-2 few TRBV30 CAWSRGEQVQVTF
TRBJ2-7 NA TRBV29-1 CSVVAGLASYEQYF
TRBJ2-1 few TRBV5-1 CASSYGLAGGPGSYNEQFF
TRBJ1-2 many TRBV20-1 CSARQGDASYTF
TRBJ1-1 many TRBV2 CASSDRNRANTEAFF
TRBJ2-5 many TRBV5-6 CASSSSGPETQYF
TRBJ2-3 many TRBV10-3 CAISGPEAREISDTQYF
TRBJ2-7 many TRBV20-1 CSAQFSTVGEQYF
TRBJ1-5 NA TRBV5-1 CASSLYGASNQPHHF
TRBJ1-1 NA TRBV4-1 CASSQISTGNTEAFF
TRBJ2-1 many TRBV5-1 CASSKGHGTGYDNEQFF
TRBJ2-1 many TRBV12-3/TRBV12-4 CASSFRTSGTNEQFF
TRBJ2-5 many TRBV29-1 CSVRTDKETQYF
TRBJ1-6 many TRBV6-5 CASSYSVGSRATNSPLHF
TRBJ2-1 few TRBV7-9 CASKVGYRGPSYNEQFF
TRBJ2-2 NA TRBV2 CASSEERAASGRIGLNTGELFF
TRBJ2-3 many TRBV20-1 CSADPRSRTDTQYF
TRBJ1-2 few TRBV6-5 CASSYGGVVYGYTF
TRBJ2-5 NA TRBV5-1 CASSLGGLVQETQYF
TRBJ1-2 NA TRBV6-1 CASSPGTELSGAF
TRBJ2-1 few TRBV20-1 CSASILAGTYNEQFF
TRBJ2-7 many TRBV29-1 CSVEEGEQYF
TRBJ1-5 many TRBV12-3/TRBV12-4 CASSLARAYSNQPQHF
TRBJ1-1 NA TRBV12-3/TRBV12-4 CASSPTGADTEAFF